Reported below is one T cell receptor beta chain. Its antigen is still unknown. This sample stems from a study of vaccination effects on CD4 cells after COVID-19. Profiling relied on immunoSEQ multiplex PCR, and the TCRdb table lists in-frame clones only, not all of them. The table has 35,000 to 45,000 clones, approximately 73% seen once; the top ten hold approximately 33%. Under the ViraFEST assay, PBMC were stimulated with viral peptide pools so that antigen-specific CD4+ T cells expanded. Sequencing was performed afterwards. Following a roughly 10-day culture, CD4+ T cells were purified. It was between March and December 2020 that the person had a SARS-CoV-2 infection confirmed by PCR. Cultures used over 1.5 million PBMC per well, roughly 11 IU/ml IL-2 and roughly 10 ug/ml peptides. Days 3 and 7 saw half the medium replaced with IL-2 medium. The CDR3 loop spans 14 amino acids. V was pared by 5 bases and J by 4 bases, with 3 bases of the junction left unmatched. Germline values: CDR1 SGHVS, CDR2 FNYEAQ.

The receptor was isolated from a human donor who had a prior SARS-CoV-2 infection. Source: CD4+ T cells from PBMCs cultured with a peptide pool, taken before COVID-19 vaccination. The chain is built from TRBV7-6 and TRBJ1-3; 9 bases line up with TRBD1. DNA for the CDR3: TGTGCCAGCAGCGTACAGGGGGCCGGAAACACCATATATTTT. The encoded protein is CASSVQGAGNTIYF.